The clone carrying this TCR beta chain was detected a few times. Libraries were prepared by immunoSEQ multiplex PCR; TCRdb keeps only in-frame clonotypes and omits some of them. There are 95,000 to 120,000 clones in the sample; 80% to 90% occur only once, and about 20% lies in the top ten. The length of the CDR3 is 9 residues. V was pared by 6 bases and J by 9 bases, with 6 bases between. In germline, CDR1 is DFQATT, CDR2 SNEGSKA (reference sequence). The data were taken from a study of PD-1 blockade in classical Hodgkin lymphoma. In the study overall: Treatment was intravenous nivolumab, 3 mg/kg every 2 weeks, until progression.

All patients relapsed after autologous stem cell transplantation, and brentuximab vedotin exposure varied. The rearrangement joins TRBV20-1 to TRBJ1-5; D is unclear. Sequenced material: peripheral blood mononuclear cells (PBMCs), taken before the second cycle of nivolumab. The sequence derives from a human donor with classical Hodgkin lymphoma. The CDR3 DNA follows: TGCAGTGCCCCGCGGCCCCAGCATTTT. Residues: CSAPRPQHF.